This passage covers 16 T cell receptor beta chains from one sample sequenced in a study of cytomegalovirus exposure and HLA in healthy donors. TCRdb's table, derived via immunoSEQ multiplex PCR, lists solely in-frame clones and lacks some. The profile shows around 71,000 clones, about 94% of them singletons. Sequenced input: PBMCs. The receptors were sampled from a young man in good health and CMV-seropositive.

The chain has TRBV5-4 and TRBJ2-1; D possibly corresponds to TRBD1 (8 bases). V was pared by 0 bases and J by 5 bases, with 12 bases between. CDR1 is SGHNT and CDR2 is YYREEE in the germline V gene (reference sequence). This CDR3 has 15 residues. CDR3 DNA sequence: TGTGCCAGCAGCTTGGACAGGGGGGGTCACAATGAGCAGTTCTTC. Protein sequence: CASSLDRGGHNEQFF.

V gene TRBV19 combines with J gene TRBJ1-1, with 8 bases lining up with TRBD1. This CDR3 has 15 amino acids. Germline lookup yields CDR1 LNHDA and CDR2 SQIVND (reference sequence). V lost 5 bases and J lost 7; bases outside the gene matches: 12. The DNA of the CDR3 is TGTGCCAGTAGTCCGGCCAGGGGGCGAGAGGGTGAAGCTTTCTTT. Its protein is CASSPARGREGEAFF.

The chain joins TRBV28 to TRBJ1-3, with D tentatively TRBD1 (6 bases). CDR1 and CDR2 (germline): MDHEN, SYDVKM. V lost 3 bases and J lost 2, with 11 bases in between. The CDR3 is 15 residues long. The CDR3 nucleotides read TGTGCCAGCAGTTTCCCTACAGGGACTGGAAACACCATATATTTT. Translation: CASSFPTGTGNTIYF.

V is TRBV28 and J is TRBJ2-1, with a weak D call TRBD2 (6 bases). Trimming took 5 bases from V and 0 from J, leaving 14 bases between them. This CDR3 contains 16 residues. CDR1 MDHEN and CDR2 SYDVKM come from the germline V gene. As DNA, the CDR3 is TGTGCCAGCAGTCCTTCTAGCGCCAGCTCCTACAATGAGCAGTTCTTC. Protein product: CASSPSSASSYNEQFF.

V and J are TRBV29-1 and TRBJ2-7; possibly TRBD1 for D (6 bases). There are 12 residues in the CDR3. Germline CDR1 and CDR2: SQVTM and ANQGSEA. Trimming cost V 6 bases and J 1 base, with 10 bases left between them. The CDR3: CSVQGKSYEQYF. The CDR3 nucleotides are TGCAGCGTGCAGGGGAAGTCCTACGAGCAGTACTTC.

V gene TRBV19 combines with J gene TRBJ2-1; 8 bases align to TRBD2. The J segment lost 7 bases and the V segment lost 4 bases, leaving 12 bases of the junction unmatched. The germline V gene has CDR1 LNHDA and CDR2 SQIVND (reference sequence). This CDR3 has 16 residues. CDR3 loop: CASSTGGAIVKNEQFF. In nucleotides, the CDR3 is TGTGCCAGTAGTACGGGGGGGGCTATCGTTAAGAATGAGCAGTTCTTC.

This sequence joins TRBV5-1 and TRBJ1-4; the D gene is possibly TRBD1 (5 bases). This CDR3 comprises 13 residues. Germline assignment: CDR1 SGHRS and CDR2 YFSETQ. Trimming cost V 6 bases and J 7 bases, with 13 bases left between them. The CDR3 is CASKPGMGEKLFF. In DNA form, the CDR3 reads TGCGCCAGCAAACCAGGGATGGGTGAAAAACTGTTTTTT.

The chain links TRBV5-1 to TRBJ1-1, with 8 bases lining up with TRBD1. Looked up from germline, CDR1 is SGHRS and CDR2 is YFSETQ. The CDR3 spans 14 residues. V lost 5 bases and J lost 3; bases outside the gene matches: 6. This CDR3 is CASSRQGAYTEAFF. The CDR3 region has the DNA TGCGCCAGCAGTAGGCAGGGGGCATACACTGAAGCTTTCTTT.

The rearrangement links TRBV19 to TRBJ2-5; the match to TRBD1 covers 8 bases. Germline values: CDR1 LNHDA, CDR2 SQIVND (reference sequence). The V gene end was trimmed by 3 bases and the J gene end by 5 bases; junction bases not matched to a gene: 14. The CDR3 extends over 17 amino acids. CDR3 residues: CASSIGDRGGGLETQYF. CDR3 bases: TGTGCCAGTAGTATCGGAGACAGGGGAGGAGGTCTGGAGACCCAGTACTTC.

This chain connects TRBV2 to TRBJ2-3; D is undetermined. This CDR3 is 13 amino acids long. Germline CDR1 SNHLY, CDR2 FYNNEI. Trimming took 10 bases from V and 1 from J, leaving 12 bases between them. The CDR3 DNA sequence: TGTGCCATTACGTCCAGCGGCACAGATACGCAGTATTTT. Protein product: CAITSSGTDTQYF.

The chain uses TRBV7-9 and TRBJ2-1; D remains unclear. V lost 1 base, J lost 2 bases, and 6 bases lay in between. In germline, CDR1 is SEHNR, CDR2 FQNEAQ (reference sequence). The CDR3 sequence is 14 residues long. The CDR3 loop is CASSLGVTYNEQFF. As DNA, the CDR3 is TGTGCCAGCAGCTTAGGAGTAACCTACAATGAGCAGTTCTTC.

The rearrangement joins TRBV5-1 to TRBJ2-5, with 7 bases lining up with TRBD2. CDR3 length: 14 amino acids. Germline loops: CDR1 SGHRS, CDR2 YFSETQ. V shed 6 bases and J 2 bases; nucleotides not matched to a gene: 7. The CDR3 is CASTDLAVQETQYF. Written as DNA, the CDR3 is TGCGCCAGCACCGATCTAGCGGTTCAAGAGACCCAGTACTTC.

This chain connects TRBV27 to TRBJ2-5; possibly TRBD1 for D (6 bases). The CDR3 contains 14 residues. Trimming removed 2 bases from V and 0 bases from J, with 7 bases in between. Germline values: CDR1 MNHEY, CDR2 SMNVEV (reference sequence). The CDR3 DNA follows: TGTGCCAGCAGTTTAACAGGGTACCAAGAGACCCAGTACTTC. Amino acid sequence: CASSLTGYQETQYF.

This sequence joins TRBV2 and TRBJ2-5, with 7 bases fitting TRBD1. Germline V CDR1 and CDR2: SNHLY, FYNNEI. V trimming: 7 bases; J trimming: 5 bases; junction bases outside the gene matches: 10. This CDR3 has 14 amino acids. The CDR3 here is CASKRSTGWETQYF. The CDR3 coding sequence is TGTGCCAGCAAGCGGTCGACAGGGTGGGAGACCCAGTACTTC.

This chain connects TRBV11-2 to TRBJ1-2; D is unresolved. The germline V and J ends were trimmed by 3 bases and 2 bases, with 16 bases remaining between them. The V gene's germline CDR1 is SGHAT and CDR2 FQNNGV. The CDR3 runs 16 residues. As DNA, the CDR3 is TGTGCCAGCAGCTTCAGCCAGGCACTAGGGAACTATGGCTACACCTTC. Translated: CASSFSQALGNYGYTF.

The genes are TRBV7-6 and TRBJ1-2; D not resolved. Trimming shortened V by 11 bases and J by 4 bases, and 17 bases separated the two germline ends. CDR1 is SGHVS, CDR2 FNYEAQ, per germline. The CDR3 length is 13 residues. CDR3 loop: CAGSGRGAYGYTF. CDR3 bases: TGTGCCGGCTCCGGGAGAGGTGCCTATGGCTACACCTTC.